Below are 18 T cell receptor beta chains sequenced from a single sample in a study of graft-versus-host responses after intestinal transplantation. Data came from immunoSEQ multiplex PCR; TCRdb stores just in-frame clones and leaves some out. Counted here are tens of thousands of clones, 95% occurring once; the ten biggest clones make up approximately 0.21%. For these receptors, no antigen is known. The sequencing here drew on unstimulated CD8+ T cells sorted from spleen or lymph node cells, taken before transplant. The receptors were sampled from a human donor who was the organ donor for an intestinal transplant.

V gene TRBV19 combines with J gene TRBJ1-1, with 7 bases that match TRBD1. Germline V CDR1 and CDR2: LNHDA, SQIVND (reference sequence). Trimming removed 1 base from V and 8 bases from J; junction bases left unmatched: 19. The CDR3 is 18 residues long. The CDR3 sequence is CASSIVRGTEGSDPEAFF. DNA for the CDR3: TGTGCCAGTAGTATAGTTAGGGGGACAGAAGGGTCCGATCCCGAAGCTTTCTTT. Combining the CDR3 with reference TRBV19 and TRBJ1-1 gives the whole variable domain DGGITQSPKYLFRKEGQNVTLSCEQNLNHDAMYWYRQDPGQGLRLIYYSQIVNDFQKGDIAEGYSVSREKKESFPLTVTSAQKNPTAFYLCASSIVRGTEGSDPEAFFGQGTRLTVV.

The DNA for the CDR3 is TGTGCCAGCAGTCCCATCACAGGGGGTCTGGATCAGCCCCAGCATTTT. Its protein product is CASSPITGGLDQPQHF. This chain links TRBV27 with TRBJ1-5; 8 positions match TRBD1. The CDR3 totals 16 residues. Germline-derived CDR1 and CDR2 are MNHEY and SMNVEV (reference sequence). With 5 bases clipped from V and 5 bases from J, the junction kept 11 bases outside the gene matches.

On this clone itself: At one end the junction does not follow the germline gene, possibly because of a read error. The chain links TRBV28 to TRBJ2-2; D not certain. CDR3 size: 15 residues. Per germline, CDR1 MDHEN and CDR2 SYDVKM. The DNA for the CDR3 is TGTGCCAGCAGCCGCTCAATACCGAACGCCGGGGAGCTGTTTTTT. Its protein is CASSRSIPNAGELFF.

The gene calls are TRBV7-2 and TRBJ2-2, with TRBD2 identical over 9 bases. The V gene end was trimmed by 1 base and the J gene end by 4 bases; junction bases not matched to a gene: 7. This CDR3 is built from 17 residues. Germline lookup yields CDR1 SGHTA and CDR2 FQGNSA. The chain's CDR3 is CASSLVWRGGLTGELFF. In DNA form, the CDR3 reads TGTGCCAGCAGCTTAGTTTGGCGGGGGGGCCTCACCGGGGAGCTGTTTTTT. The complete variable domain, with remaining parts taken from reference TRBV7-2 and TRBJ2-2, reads GAGVSQSPSNKVTEKGKDVELRCDPISGHTALYWYRQSLGQGLEFLIYFQGNSAPDKSGLPSDRFSAERTGGSVSTLTIQRTQQEDSAVYLCASSLVWRGGLTGELFFGEGSRLTVL.

The CDR3 sequence: CASSLGQNYGYTF. CDR3 DNA: TGTGCCAGCAGCTTAGGACAGAACTATGGCTACACCTTC. J is TRBJ1-2 and V is TRBV7-9, with D possibly being TRBD1 (5 bases). The CDR3 loop spans 13 amino acids. Germline V gene lookup returns CDR1 SEHNR and CDR2 FQNEAQ (reference sequence). The V end was cut by 1 base, the J end by 2 bases, with 5 bases between.

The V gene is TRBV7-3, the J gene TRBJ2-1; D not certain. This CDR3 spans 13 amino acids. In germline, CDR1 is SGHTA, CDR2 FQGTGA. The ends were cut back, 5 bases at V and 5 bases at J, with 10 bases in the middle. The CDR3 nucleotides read TGTGCCAGCAGCCCCGGCGCTAACAATGAGCAGTTCTTC. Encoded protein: CASSPGANNEQFF.

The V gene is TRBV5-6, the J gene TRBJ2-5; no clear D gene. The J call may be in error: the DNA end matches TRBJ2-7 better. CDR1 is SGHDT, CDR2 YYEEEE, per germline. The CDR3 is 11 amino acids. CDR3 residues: CASSFDYEQYF. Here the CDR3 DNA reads TGTGCCAGCAGCTTTGACTACGAGCAGTACTTC.

The CDR3 DNA sequence: TGTGCCAGCAGTTCGGGGAACAGGGGCTCGGATGAAAAACTGTTTTTT. Encoded protein: CASSSGNRGSDEKLFF. This chain joins TRBV6-5 and TRBJ1-4; 7 nucleotides align to TRBD1. CDR3 length: 16 residues. The germline V gene encodes CDR1 MNHEY and CDR2 SVGAGI. Trimming removed 4 bases from V and 6 bases from J; junction bases left unmatched: 11.

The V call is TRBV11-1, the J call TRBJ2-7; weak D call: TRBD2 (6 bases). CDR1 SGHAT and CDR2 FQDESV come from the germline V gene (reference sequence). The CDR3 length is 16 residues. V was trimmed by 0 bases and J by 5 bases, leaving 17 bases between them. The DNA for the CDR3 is TGTGCCAGCAGCTTAGCCCCCGGAGGGAGCCTTGACGAGCAGTACTTC. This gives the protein CASSLAPGGSLDEQYF.

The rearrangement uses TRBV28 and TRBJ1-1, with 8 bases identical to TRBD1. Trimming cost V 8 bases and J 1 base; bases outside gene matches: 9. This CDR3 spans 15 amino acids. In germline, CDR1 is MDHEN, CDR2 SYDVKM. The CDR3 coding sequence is TGTGCCAGCGGATCGGACAGGGAGCAGAACACTGAAGCTTTCTTT. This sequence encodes CASGSDREQNTEAFF.

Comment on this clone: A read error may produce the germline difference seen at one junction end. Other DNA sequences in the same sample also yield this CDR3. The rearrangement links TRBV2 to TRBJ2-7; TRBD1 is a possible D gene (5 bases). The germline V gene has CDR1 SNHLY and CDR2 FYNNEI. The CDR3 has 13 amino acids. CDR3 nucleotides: TGTGCCAGCTATACGACAGAGACCTACGAACAGTACTTC. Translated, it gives CASYTTETYEQYF.

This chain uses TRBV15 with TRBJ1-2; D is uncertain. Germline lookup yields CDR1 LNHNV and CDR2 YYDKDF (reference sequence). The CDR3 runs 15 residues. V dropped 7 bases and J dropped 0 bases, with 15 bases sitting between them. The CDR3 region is CATTPAGISNYGYTF. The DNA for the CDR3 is TGTGCCACCACCCCGGCGGGTATCTCTAACTATGGCTACACCTTC.

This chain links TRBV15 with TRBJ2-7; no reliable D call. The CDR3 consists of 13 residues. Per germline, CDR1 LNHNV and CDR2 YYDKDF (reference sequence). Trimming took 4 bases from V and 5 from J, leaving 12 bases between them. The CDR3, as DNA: TGTGCCACCAGCATAATGGATGGGAACGAGCAGTACTTC. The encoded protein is CATSIMDGNEQYF. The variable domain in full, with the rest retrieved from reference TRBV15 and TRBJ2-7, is DAMVIQNPRYQVTQFGKPVTLSCSQTLNHNVMYWYQQKSSQAPKLLFHYYDKDFNNEADTPDNFQSRRPNTSFCFLDIRSPGLGDTAMYLCATSIMDGNEQYFGPGTRLTVT.

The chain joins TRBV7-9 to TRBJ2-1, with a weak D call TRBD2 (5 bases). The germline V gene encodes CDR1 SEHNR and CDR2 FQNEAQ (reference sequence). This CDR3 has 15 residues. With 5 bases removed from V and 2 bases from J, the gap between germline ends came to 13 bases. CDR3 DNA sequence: TGTGCCAGCAGCCGAGATGGACTTGCCTACAATGAGCAGTTCTTC. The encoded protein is CASSRDGLAYNEQFF.

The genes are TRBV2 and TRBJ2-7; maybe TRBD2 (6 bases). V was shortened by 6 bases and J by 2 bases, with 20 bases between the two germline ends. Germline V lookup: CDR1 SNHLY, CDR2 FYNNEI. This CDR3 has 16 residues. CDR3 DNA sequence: TGTGCCAGCAGCGGGACCCGGGACTCTCTAACCTACGAGCAGTACTTC. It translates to CASSGTRDSLTYEQYF.

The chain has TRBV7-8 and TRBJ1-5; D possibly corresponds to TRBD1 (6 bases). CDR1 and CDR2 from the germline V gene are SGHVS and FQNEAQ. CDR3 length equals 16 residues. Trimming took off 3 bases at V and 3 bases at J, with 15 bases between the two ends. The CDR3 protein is CASSFVQGQINQPQHF. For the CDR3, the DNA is TGTGCCAGCAGCTTTGTCCAGGGGCAGATCAATCAGCCCCAGCATTTT.

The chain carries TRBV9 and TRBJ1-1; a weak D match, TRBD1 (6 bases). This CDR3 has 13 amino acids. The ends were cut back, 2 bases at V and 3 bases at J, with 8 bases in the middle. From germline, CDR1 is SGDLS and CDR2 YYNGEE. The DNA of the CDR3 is TGTGCCAGCAGCGTGGAGGGGGACACTGAAGCTTTCTTT. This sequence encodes CASSVEGDTEAFF.

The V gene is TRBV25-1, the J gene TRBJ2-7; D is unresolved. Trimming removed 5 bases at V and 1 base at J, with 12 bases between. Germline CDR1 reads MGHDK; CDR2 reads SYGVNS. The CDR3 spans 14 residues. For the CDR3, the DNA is TGTGCCAGCAGTTTTGGTTTGTCTTCCTACGAGCAGTACTTC. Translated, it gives CASSFGLSSYEQYF.